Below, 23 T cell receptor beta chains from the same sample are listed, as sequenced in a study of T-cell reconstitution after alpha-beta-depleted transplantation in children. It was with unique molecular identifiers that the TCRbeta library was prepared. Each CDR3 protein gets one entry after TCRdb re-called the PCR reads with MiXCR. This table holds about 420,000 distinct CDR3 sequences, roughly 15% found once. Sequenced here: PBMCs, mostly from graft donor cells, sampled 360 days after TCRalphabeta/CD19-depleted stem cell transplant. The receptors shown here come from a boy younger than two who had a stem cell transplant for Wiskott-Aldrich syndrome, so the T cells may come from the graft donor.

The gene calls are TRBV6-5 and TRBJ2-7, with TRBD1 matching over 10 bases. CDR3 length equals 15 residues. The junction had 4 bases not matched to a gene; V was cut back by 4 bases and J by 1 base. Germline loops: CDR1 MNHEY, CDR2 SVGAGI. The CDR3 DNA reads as TGTGCCAGCAGTTCGGGACAGGGGCATTCCTACGAGCAGTACTTC. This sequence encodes CASSSGQGHSYEQYF.

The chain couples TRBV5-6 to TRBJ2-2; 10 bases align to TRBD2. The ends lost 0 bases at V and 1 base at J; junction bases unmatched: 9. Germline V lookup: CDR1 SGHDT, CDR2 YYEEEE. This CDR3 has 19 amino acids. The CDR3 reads CASSLVGLLAGMNTGELFF. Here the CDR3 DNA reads TGTGCCAGCAGCTTGGTGGGACTACTAGCGGGGATGAACACCGGGGAGCTGTTTTTT.

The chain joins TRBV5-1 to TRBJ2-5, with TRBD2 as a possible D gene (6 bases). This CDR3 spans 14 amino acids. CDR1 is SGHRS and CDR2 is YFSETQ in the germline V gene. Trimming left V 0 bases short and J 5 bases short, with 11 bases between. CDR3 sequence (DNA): TGCGCCAGCAGCTTGGCCGTAGCGGCGGAGACCCAGTACTTC. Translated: CASSLAVAAETQYF.

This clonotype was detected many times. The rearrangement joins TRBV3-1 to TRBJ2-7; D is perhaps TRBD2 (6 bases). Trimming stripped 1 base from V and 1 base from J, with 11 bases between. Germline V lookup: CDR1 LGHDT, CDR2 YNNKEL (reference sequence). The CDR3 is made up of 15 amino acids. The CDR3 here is CASSQVLGRSYEQYF. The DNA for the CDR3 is TGTGCCAGCAGCCAAGTGTTGGGGAGGTCCTACGAGCAGTACTTC.

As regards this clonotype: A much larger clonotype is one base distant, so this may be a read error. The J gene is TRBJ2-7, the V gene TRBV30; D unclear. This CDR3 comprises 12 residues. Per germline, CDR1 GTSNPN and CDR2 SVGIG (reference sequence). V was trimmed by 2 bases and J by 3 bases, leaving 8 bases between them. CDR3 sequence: CAWSYSDYEQYF. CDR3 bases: TGTGCCTGGAGTTACTCGGACTACGAGCAGTACTTC.

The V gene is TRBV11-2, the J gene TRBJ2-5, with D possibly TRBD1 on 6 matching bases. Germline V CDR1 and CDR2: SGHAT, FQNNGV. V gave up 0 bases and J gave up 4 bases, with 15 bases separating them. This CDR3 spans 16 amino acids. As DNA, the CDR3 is TGTGCCAGCAGCTTAGACCCGGGACAAATCTTAGAGACCCAGTACTTC. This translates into CASSLDPGQILETQYF.

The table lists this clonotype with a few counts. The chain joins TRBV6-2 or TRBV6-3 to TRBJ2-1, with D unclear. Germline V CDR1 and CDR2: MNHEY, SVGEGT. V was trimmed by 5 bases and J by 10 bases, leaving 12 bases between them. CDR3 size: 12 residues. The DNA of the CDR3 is TGTGCCAGCAGTCAGTGGACGCCGGAGCAGTTCTTC. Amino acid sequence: CASSQWTPEQFF.

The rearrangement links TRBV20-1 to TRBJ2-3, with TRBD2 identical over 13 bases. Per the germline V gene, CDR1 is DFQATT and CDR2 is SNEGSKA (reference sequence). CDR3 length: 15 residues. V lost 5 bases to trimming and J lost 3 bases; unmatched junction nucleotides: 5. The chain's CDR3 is CSAQRTSGRTDTQYF. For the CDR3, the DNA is TGCAGTGCTCAACGGACTAGCGGGAGAACAGATACGCAGTATTTT.

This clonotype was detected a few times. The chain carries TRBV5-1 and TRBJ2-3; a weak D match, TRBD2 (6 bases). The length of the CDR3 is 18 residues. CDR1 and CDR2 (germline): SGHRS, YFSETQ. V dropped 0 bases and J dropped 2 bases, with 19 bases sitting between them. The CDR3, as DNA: TGCGCCAGCAGCTTGGGCCGAATAGCGGAAACTTCCACAGATACGCAGTATTTT. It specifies CASSLGRIAETSTDTQYF.

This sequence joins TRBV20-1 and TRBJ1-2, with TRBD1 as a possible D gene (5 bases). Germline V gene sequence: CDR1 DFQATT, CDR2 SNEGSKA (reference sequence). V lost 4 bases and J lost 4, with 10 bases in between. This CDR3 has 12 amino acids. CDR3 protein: CSATDSLYGYTF. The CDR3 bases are TGCAGTGCTACCGACAGCCTCTATGGCTACACCTTC.

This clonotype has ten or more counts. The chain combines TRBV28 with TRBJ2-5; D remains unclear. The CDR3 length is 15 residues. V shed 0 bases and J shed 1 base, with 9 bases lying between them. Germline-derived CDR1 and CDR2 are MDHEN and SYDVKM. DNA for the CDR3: TGTGCCAGCAGTTTATGCCAGGCTTGCCAAGAGACCCAGTACTTC. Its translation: CASSLCQACQETQYF.

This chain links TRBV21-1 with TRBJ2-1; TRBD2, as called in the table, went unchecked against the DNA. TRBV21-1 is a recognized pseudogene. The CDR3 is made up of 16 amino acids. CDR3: CASSIETSGDYNEQFF. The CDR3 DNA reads TGTGCCAGCAGCATTGAGACTAGCGGGGACTACAATGAGCAGTTCTTC.

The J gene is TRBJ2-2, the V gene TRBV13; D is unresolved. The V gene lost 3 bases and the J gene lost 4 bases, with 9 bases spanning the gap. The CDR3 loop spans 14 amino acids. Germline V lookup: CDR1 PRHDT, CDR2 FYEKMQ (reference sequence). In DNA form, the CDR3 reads TGTGCCAGCAGCTTGAGGCGTTCCACCGGGGAGCTGTTTTTT. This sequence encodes CASSLRRSTGELFF.

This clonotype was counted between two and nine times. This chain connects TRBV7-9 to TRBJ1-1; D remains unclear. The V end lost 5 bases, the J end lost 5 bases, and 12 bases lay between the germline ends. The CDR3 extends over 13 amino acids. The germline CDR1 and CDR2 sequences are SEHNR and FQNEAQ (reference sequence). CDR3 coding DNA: TGTGCCAGCAGCCCCTCGATTGGAACTGAAGCTTTCTTT. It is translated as CASSPSIGTEAFF.

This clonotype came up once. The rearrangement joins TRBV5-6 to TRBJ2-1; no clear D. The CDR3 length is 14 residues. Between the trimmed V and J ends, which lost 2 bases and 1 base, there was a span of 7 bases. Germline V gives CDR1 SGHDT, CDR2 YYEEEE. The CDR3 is CASSFVISYNEQFF. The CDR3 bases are TGTGCCAGCAGCTTTGTAATATCCTACAATGAGCAGTTCTTC. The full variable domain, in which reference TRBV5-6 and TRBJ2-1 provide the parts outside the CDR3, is DAGVTQSPTHLIKTRGQQVTLRCSPKSGHDTVSWYQQALGQGPQFIFQYYEEEERQRGNFPDRFSGHQFPNYSSELNVNALLLGDSALYLCASSFVISYNEQFFGPGTRLTVL.

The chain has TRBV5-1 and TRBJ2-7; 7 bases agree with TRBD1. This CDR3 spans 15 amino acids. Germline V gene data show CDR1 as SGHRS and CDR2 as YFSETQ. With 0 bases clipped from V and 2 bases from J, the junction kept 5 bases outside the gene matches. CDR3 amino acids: CASSLALTGTYEQYF. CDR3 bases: TGCGCCAGCAGCTTGGCCCTGACAGGGACCTACGAGCAGTACTTC.

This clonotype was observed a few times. The CDR3 protein is CASTGTGSNQPQHF. The CDR3 nucleotides read TGTGCCAGTACCGGGACAGGAAGCAATCAGCCCCAGCATTTT. The chain combines TRBV19 with TRBJ1-5; 8 nucleotides agree with TRBD1. V trimming: 7 bases; J trimming: 1 base; junction bases outside the gene matches: 3. Germline V gene lookup returns CDR1 LNHDA and CDR2 SQIVND (reference sequence). The CDR3 runs to 14 residues.

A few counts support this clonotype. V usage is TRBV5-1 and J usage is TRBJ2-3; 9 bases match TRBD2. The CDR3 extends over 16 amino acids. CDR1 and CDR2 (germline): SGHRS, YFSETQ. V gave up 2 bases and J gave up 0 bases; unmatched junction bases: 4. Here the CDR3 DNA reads TGCGCCAGCAGCTTCCTAGCGGGGACTAGCACAGATACGCAGTATTTT. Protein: CASSFLAGTSTDTQYF.

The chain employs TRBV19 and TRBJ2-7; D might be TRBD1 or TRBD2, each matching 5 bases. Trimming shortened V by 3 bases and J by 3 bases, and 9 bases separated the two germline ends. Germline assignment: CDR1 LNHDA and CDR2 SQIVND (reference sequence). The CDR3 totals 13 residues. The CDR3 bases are TGTGCCAGTAGTATCGGGGCGGGCTACGAGCAGTACTTC. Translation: CASSIGAGYEQYF.

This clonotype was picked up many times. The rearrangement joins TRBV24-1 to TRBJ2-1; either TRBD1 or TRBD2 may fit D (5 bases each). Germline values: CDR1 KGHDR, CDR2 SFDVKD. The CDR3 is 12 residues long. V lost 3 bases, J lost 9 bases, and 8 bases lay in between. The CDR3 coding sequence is TGTGCCACCAGTGATCCAGGGAGTGAGCAGTTCTTC. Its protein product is CATSDPGSEQFF.

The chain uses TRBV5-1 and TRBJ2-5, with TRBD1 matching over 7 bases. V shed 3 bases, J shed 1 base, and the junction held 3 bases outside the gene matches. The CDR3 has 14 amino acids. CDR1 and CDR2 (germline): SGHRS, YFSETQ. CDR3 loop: CASSSGQAQETQYF. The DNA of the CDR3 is TGCGCCAGCAGCTCCGGACAGGCCCAAGAGACCCAGTACTTC.

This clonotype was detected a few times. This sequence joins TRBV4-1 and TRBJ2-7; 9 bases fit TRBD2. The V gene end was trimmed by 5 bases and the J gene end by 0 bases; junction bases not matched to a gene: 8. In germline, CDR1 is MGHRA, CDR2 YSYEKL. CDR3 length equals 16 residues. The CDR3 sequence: CASSDSTSGPSYEQYF. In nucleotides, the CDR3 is TGCGCCAGCAGCGACTCAACTAGCGGGCCCTCCTACGAGCAGTACTTC.

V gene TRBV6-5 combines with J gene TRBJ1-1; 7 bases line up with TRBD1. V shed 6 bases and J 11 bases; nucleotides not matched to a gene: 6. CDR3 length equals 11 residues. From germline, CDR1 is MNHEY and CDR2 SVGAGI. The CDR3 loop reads CASSNGQEAFF. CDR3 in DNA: TGTGCCAGCAGCAACGGACAGGAGGCTTTCTTT.